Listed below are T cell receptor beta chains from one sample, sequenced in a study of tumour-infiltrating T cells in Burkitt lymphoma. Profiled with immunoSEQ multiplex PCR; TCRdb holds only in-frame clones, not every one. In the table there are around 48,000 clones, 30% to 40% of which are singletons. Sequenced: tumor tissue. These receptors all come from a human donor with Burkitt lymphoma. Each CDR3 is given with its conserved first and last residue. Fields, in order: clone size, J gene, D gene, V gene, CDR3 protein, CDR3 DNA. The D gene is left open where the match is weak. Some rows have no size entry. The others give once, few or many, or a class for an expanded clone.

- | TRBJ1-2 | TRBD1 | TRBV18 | CASSPGQGGYTF | TGTGCCAGCTCCCCCGGACAGGGTGGCTACACCTTC
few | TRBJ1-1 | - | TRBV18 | CASSPGYSGGEAFF | TGTGCCAGCTCACCCGGATATAGCGGGGGTGAAGCTTTCTTT
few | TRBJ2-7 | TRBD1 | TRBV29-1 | CSVESGQGYEQYF | TGCAGCGTTGAATCGGGACAGGGCTACGAGCAGTACTTC
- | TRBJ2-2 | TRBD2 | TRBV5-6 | CASNPGGNTGELFF | TGTGCCAGCAACCCGGGGGGGAACACCGGGGAGCTGTTTTTT
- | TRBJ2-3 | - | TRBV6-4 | CARPDTQYF | TGTGCCAGACCAGATACGCAGTATTTT
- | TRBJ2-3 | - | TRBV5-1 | CASSLKGSADTQYF | TGCGCCAGCAGCTTGAAAGGATCGGCGGATACGCAGTATTTT
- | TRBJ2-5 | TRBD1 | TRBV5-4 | CASSLPAGQGEETQYF | TGTGCCAGCAGCTTGCCAGCGGGACAGGGGGAAGAGACCCAGTACTTC
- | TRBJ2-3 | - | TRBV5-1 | CASSLGVSGTDTQYF | TGCGCCAGCAGCTTGGGAGTCAGCGGCACAGATACGCAGTATTTT
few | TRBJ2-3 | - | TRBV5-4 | CASSFSGVYSTDTQYF | TGTGCCAGCAGCTTCTCGGGAGTGTATAGCACAGATACGCAGTATTTT
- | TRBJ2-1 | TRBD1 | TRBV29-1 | CSVVAQQGYNEQFF | TGCAGCGTTGTAGCCCAACAGGGGTACAATGAGCAGTTCTTC
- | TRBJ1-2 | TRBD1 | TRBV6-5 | CASTLTGFGYTF | TGTGCCAGCACCTTGACAGGGTTTGGCTACACCTTC
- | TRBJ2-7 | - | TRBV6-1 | CASRYDLGYEQYF | TGTGCCAGCAGGTACGATCTAGGCTACGAGCAGTACTTC
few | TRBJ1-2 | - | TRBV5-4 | CASSLPGRVYGYTF | TGTGCCAGCAGCTTGCCAGGGAGGGTTTATGGCTACACCTTC
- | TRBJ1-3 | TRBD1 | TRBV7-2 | CASSPGQGLGNTIYF | TGTGCCAGCAGCCCAGGACAGGGGTTGGGAAACACCATATATTTT